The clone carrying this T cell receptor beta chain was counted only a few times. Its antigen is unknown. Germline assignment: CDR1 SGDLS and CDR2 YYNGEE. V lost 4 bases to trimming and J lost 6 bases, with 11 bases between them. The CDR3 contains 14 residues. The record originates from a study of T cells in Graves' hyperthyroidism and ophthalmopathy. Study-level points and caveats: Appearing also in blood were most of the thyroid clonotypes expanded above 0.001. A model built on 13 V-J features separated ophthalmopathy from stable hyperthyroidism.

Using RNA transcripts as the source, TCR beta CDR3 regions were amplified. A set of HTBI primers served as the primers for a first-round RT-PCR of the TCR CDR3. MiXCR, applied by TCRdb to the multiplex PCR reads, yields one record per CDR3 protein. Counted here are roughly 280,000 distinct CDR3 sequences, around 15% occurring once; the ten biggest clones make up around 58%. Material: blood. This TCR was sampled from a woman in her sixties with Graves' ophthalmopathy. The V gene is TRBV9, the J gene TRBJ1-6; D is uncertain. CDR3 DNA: TGTGCCAGCAGCCCACGGGAGCCTAATTCACCCCTCCACTTT. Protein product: CASSPREPNSPLHF.